This T cell receptor (beta chain) was sequenced in a study of cytomegalovirus exposure and HLA in healthy donors (dated by TCRdb to the late 2010s). At the level of the whole study: An earlier analysis of roughly 630 of the donors reported 250 to 350 Gb of sequence data and 117 million unique TCR beta sequences from roughly 180 million T cells. Roughly 320 gigabases of sequencing data and approximately 91 million unique TCR sequences made up an early release that covered approximately 650 HLA-typed donors. Of the roughly 400 genotyped donors, approximately 80% were placed in the genetic ancestry cluster associated with self-reported Caucasian donors. The study aimed to test whether signatures of past pathogen exposure could be identified by cataloging public T cell receptors. Using immunosequencing, the study profiled T cell repertoires from roughly 650 subjects and related those repertoires to cytomegalovirus serostatus. In addition to the first cohort of approximately 670 subjects, a separate validation cohort of some 120 different subjects was used. The study combined high-throughput TCR immunosequencing, statistical association of individual TCRs with disease status, and machine learning to predict cytomegalovirus infection status. A later analysis re-analyzed previously published TCR beta repertoires from roughly 630 donors and added high-resolution HLA genotyping to study TCR occurrence patterns. Rather than drawing on any new phenotypic data, the later analysis identified candidate immune exposures from TCR beta sequences and the way those sequences occurred across donors. An earlier analysis of several hundred of the donors applied high-throughput TCR beta sequencing to assess whether each TCR beta V gene segment acted as functional or pseudogenic. Alongside the repertoire data, information on donor age, sex, ethnicity and CMV serostatus was compiled. A later genetic analysis took genome-wide SNP genotypes for about three fifths of the 666 donors and used that subset as a discovery cohort. All discovery cohort repertoires had been generated using a single sequencing platform. HLA typing covered class I and class II loci at four-digit resolution. The number of typed donors differed by locus: about 620-640 for A, B, C, DRB1 and DQB1; 500 to 550 for DQA1; around 610 for DPA1; and some 450 for DPB1. Because of strong linkage in the cohort, five DR-DQ haplotypes were treated as single units for association and clustering. On average, 235,054 unique TCR beta nucleotide sequences were sequenced per donor among more than 350 genotyped donors of the cohort, with 15% to 20% of those sequences being non-productive.

The cohort comprised several hundred healthy bone marrow donors. Cohort members were all nominally healthy when sampled, although unrecorded immune exposures were likely present. The donor was CMV seronegative and belonged to the group of under 400 seronegative cohort members. Each donor provided a peripheral blood sample, and peripheral blood mononuclear cells were used for TCR beta sequencing. The Qiagen DNeasy Blood Extraction Kit was used to extract genomic DNA from the blood cell samples. About this clone itself: Its antigen remains unidentified. No much larger clonotype is one base removed from it; base qualities were not supplied.

The library was prepared using the immunoSEQ multiplex PCR assay. For the multiplex PCR, a mixture combining 60 forward primers for TCR Vbeta segments and 13 reverse primers for TCR Jbeta segments was used. Amplification of the CDR3 region of rearranged TCR beta genes was performed with a multiplex PCR assay on genomic DNA. The Illumina HiSeq System was used to sequence the amplified TCR beta libraries as 87-base-pair reads. In the authors' own workflow: In a later analysis, some 80 million unique TCR beta chains were counted across the 500 to 850 repertoires, and around 10 million of these chains were shared by at least two donors. To remove PCR and sequencing errors, raw reads were error-corrected and collapsed into unique sequences using a nearest-neighbor algorithm that merged closely related sequences. Alignment of CDR3 sequences to IMGT reference sequences was used to assign V, D and J gene segments. For a sequence to be retained, at least a six-nucleotide match to both a V gene segment and a J gene segment was required. Rearrangements were called productive when the CDR3 lacked stop codons and stayed in frame with V and J; all others were non-productive. CDR3 was defined by IMGT convention, running from the second conserved V-encoded cysteine to the conserved J-encoded phenylalanine. The earlier analysis of about 560 of the donors excluded any sequence lacking an unambiguous match to a single V gene segment. In an earlier analysis of approximately 560 of the donors, a V segment was called functional when productive rearrangements were above 56.7%, and segregating when the standard deviation between donors exceeded 5%. A statistical classification framework was built for diagnosing cytomegalovirus status from the catalog of TCR beta chain sequences. In a later analysis, V and J genes were assigned by comparing TCR nucleotide sequences against IMGT/GENE-DB human TR gene sequences. In a later analysis, CDR3 sequences and most-parsimonious VDJ recombination scenarios were assigned using the TCRdist pipeline. In a later analysis, every TCR beta chain was defined by the combination of its CDR3 amino acid sequence and its V-gene family, and reads without a unique V-gene family were dropped. To address suspected cross-contamination and a sequencing artifact, a later analysis removed approximately 590 highly shared, low-generation-probability nucleotide sequences. In a later analysis, a clonal expansion index was calculated for each public chain from normalized within-repertoire ranks of inferred template counts. A later analysis computed generation probabilities with a VDJ recombination model fitted to out-of-frame rearrangements, and checked the results against IGoR. Hypergeometric tests were used in a later analysis to score TCR-TCR, TCR-HLA and TCR-CMV co-occurrence, with a repertoire-size bias correction applied to the TCR pairs. A later analysis estimated false discovery rates by permuting HLA or CMV assignments 20 times. In a later analysis, co-occurring TCRs were grouped using DBSCAN, and TCRdist sequence similarity was added for clustering within HLA-allele-positive subsets. Co-occurrence clustering excluded repertoires with fewer than 30,000 or more than 120,000 public chains, plus five with anomalous nucleotide sharing. This immuneACCESS table, as held by TCRdb, lists in-frame sequences with V and J called but not all clones. Of the missing ones, under half trace to an unresolved V gene in checked studies; the others have no known cause. V and J calls and clone size are as listed in that table; D and trimming were resolved from the DNA. The sample table holds roughly 220,000 clones, of which roughly three quarters were seen once. The top ten hold around 1.7% of the sample.

Beyond this particular receptor, the publication reports: Presence/absence analyses assumed roughly uniform sequencing depth across donors, an assumption that may not hold. The authors suggested that the approach could potentially be extended to other disease states and immunological phenotypes. A later genetic analysis associated a missense DCLRE1C variant with V-gene and J-gene trimming of TCR beta chains, and an independent cohort replicated the association. According to a later analysis, parvovirus B19, influenza, CMV and Epstein-Barr virus appeared linked to several top co-occurrence clusters. A total of about 150 TCR beta chains were listed by the study as associated with cytomegalovirus. In this cohort, only TCR beta chains were sequenced, and detectable features were limited by the absence of alpha or paired-chain data. A cluster of highly shared sequence variants was judged likely to be a technical artifact of the sequencing pipeline. Linkage disequilibrium might explain the correlated functional status among segregating V segments, but an unknown experimental factor could not be ruled out. In vitro tests confirmed that a few of the cytomegalovirus-associated TCR beta chains recognize cytomegalovirus antigens. According to a later analysis, TCR association rates differed among HLA loci, with DRB1 alleles showing the most associated TCRs and HLA-C alleles showing the fewest. Most CMV-associated TCR beta chains appeared to be HLA-restricted in a later analysis, and the HLA associations seemed to be driven largely by CMV exposure. In an earlier analysis of around 500 of the donors, most TCR beta V segments appeared in productive rearrangements about 87% or about 30% of the time, broadly matching IMGT annotations. Immune exposure information for the cohort was limited to CMV serostatus. When HLA alleles, especially DR and DQ, strongly co-occurred, TCR associations were difficult to assign to individual alleles. Because the 87-base-pair reads could not distinguish some IMGT-functional V segments, including TRBV6-2 and TRBV6-3, those segments were excluded. The classifier was reported to diagnose cytomegalovirus status with high specificity and sensitivity in both the original cohort and the validation cohort. According to a later genetic analysis, donors in an Asian-associated ancestry cluster had fewer N-insertions in productive TCRs than the approximately 700-donor mean. Because some donors lacked HLA typing at each locus, the association tests relied only on the typed subset. Because counts were too low, around 18 rarely observed V segments, including chromosome 9 orphons, were left out of the earlier analysis of approximately 500 of the donors. Compared with equally common non-associated chains, HLA-associated TCR beta chains in a later analysis were more clonally expanded and had lower generation probabilities. In a later analysis, 15,000 to 20,000 TCR beta sequences were associated with specific HLA alleles at a false discovery rate of 0.05. A further reported finding was that TCR beta sequences accurately predicted the HLA-A and HLA-B alleles for most subjects in the first cohort. While some public TCRs were present in many individuals, most TCR sequences turned up only very rarely across donors.

CDR1 SGHRS and CDR2 YFSETQ were looked up in the germline V gene. Counted from cysteine to phenylalanine, this CDR3 has 15 amino acids. The retained sequence is limited to the CDR3, 45 bases, with the frame set at the first base. V is shortened by 2 bases, J by 2 bases, and the region joining them spans 14 bases. The chain employs TRBV5-1 and TRBJ2-7; TRBD2 is a possible D gene, resting on 6 matching bases. The source is a man between 45 and 60 years old in good health and CMV-seronegative. Sequenced material: PBMCs. Here the CDR3 is given as CASSLPGTQTYEQYF. The nucleotide sequence is given as TGCGCCAGCAGCTTACCCGGGACTCAAACCTACGAGCAGTACTTC.